These 18 T cell receptor beta chains share one sample of origin, sequenced in a study of T-cell reconstitution after alpha-beta-depleted transplantation in children. Construction of the TCRbeta library involved unique molecular identifiers. TCRdb independently ran MiXCR on the PCR reads; one entry per CDR3 protein. Among about 240,000 distinct CDR3 sequences listed, 20% to 30% were seen once. Sequences were derived from PBMCs, sampled before TCRalphabeta/CD19-depleted stem cell transplant. These receptors were taken from a girl aged 2 to 10 with Fanconi anemia, due to receive a stem cell transplant.

The chain couples TRBV7-2 to TRBJ1-5; weak D call: TRBD1 (5 bases). V was trimmed by 0 bases and J by 5 bases, leaving 8 bases between them. Germline-derived CDR1 and CDR2 are SGHTA and FQGNSA. The CDR3 has 14 amino acids. CDR3 sequence reads: CASSLAEGYQPQHF. The CDR3 DNA is TGTGCCAGCAGCTTAGCGGAGGGGTATCAGCCCCAGCATTTT.

This clonotype was recorded a few times. The chain is built from TRBV7-2 and TRBJ2-2, with D uncertain. With 6 bases removed from V and 6 bases from J, the gap between germline ends came to 8 bases. CDR1 SGHTA and CDR2 FQGNSA come from the germline V gene. The CDR3 has 12 residues. CDR3 protein: CASRPQPGELFF. CDR3 nucleotide sequence: TGTGCCAGCAGACCTCAGCCCGGGGAGCTGTTTTTT. The whole variable domain, filled in from reference TRBV7-2 and TRBJ2-2, reads GAGVSQSPSNKVTEKGKDVELRCDPISGHTALYWYRQSLGQGLEFLIYFQGNSAPDKSGLPSDRFSAERTGGSVSTLTIQRTQQEDSAVYLCASRPQPGELFFGEGSRLTVL.

J is TRBJ2-7 and V is TRBV20-1; TRBD2 matches 8 bases. V was clipped by 0 bases and J by 4 bases; unmatched bases: 5. The CDR3 runs 14 residues. The germline V gene has CDR1 DFQATT and CDR2 SNEGSKA (reference sequence). CDR3 nucleotides: TGCAGTGCTAGAGATGACCGGGAGGGGTACGAGCAGTACTTC. Amino acid sequence: CSARDDREGYEQYF.

The chain is built from TRBV12-3 or TRBV12-4 and TRBJ2-1; D is uncertain. The CDR3 has 13 residues. The V and J ends lost 4 bases and 9 bases respectively, with 13 bases between them. The CDR3 DNA follows: TGTGCCAGCAGTTCGACAAATATCATTGAGCAGTTCTTC. Translated: CASSSTNIIEQFF.

This clonotype was observed at least ten times. The chain uses TRBV6-2 or TRBV6-3 and TRBJ2-7; 7 bases are shared with TRBD1. Germline V gives CDR1 MNHEY, CDR2 SVGEGT. This CDR3 is 15 amino acids long. V was pared by 6 bases and J by 2 bases, with 10 bases of the junction left unmatched. The CDR3 region has the DNA TGTGCCAGCAGGGAAGACAGGGTTCAGACCTACGAGCAGTACTTC. Translating gives CASREDRVQTYEQYF.

This clonotype was recorded at least ten times. The chain couples TRBV5-1 to TRBJ2-7, with D possibly matching TRBD1 (5 bases). Germline CDR1 SGHRS, CDR2 YFSETQ. This CDR3 spans 14 amino acids. V shed 2 bases and J shed 0 bases, with 9 bases lying between them. The CDR3, as DNA: TGCGCCAGCAGCTTCGGCCAGGGCTCCTACGAGCAGTACTTC. This gives the protein CASSFGQGSYEQYF.

In its sample, this clonotype was seen many times. The chain combines TRBV20-1 with TRBJ2-1; 7 nucleotides line up with TRBD2. Germline CDR1 DFQATT, CDR2 SNEGSKA (reference sequence). Trimming removed 3 bases from V and 2 bases from J; junction bases left unmatched: 13. The CDR3 totals 17 residues. CDR3 sequence: CSASRPSGPLAYNEQFF. The CDR3, as DNA: TGCAGTGCTAGTAGGCCTAGCGGTCCTCTTGCCTACAATGAGCAGTTCTTC.

This clonotype was seen only once. CDR3: CASSPWGADTQYF. CDR3 in DNA: TGTGCCAGCAGCCCCTGGGGCGCAGATACGCAGTATTTT. The V and J genes are TRBV12-3 or TRBV12-4 and TRBJ2-3, with a possible D match to TRBD1 (5 bases). The V gene lost 6 bases and the J gene lost 4 bases, with 11 bases spanning the gap. The CDR3 length is 13 residues.

Ten or more counts support this clonotype. V gene TRBV12-3 or TRBV12-4 combines with J gene TRBJ1-1, with D hard to call. There are 13 residues in the CDR3. V was clipped by 2 bases and J by 4 bases, with 8 bases between them. Written as DNA, the CDR3 is TGTGCCAGCAGTTTAAGTGCAGGCACTGAAGCTTTCTTT. Translating gives CASSLSAGTEAFF.

The genes are TRBV20-1 and TRBJ2-7, with 9 bases identical to TRBD1. Germline V gives CDR1 DFQATT, CDR2 SNEGSKA (reference sequence). Trimming removed 3 bases from V and 4 bases from J; junction bases left unmatched: 13. The CDR3 totals 16 residues. The CDR3, as DNA: TGCAGTGCTAGTAAGACAGGGGGGCGTTATGGTTACGAGCAGTACTTC. It encodes CSASKTGGRYGYEQYF.

This clonotype occurred a few times. This chain links TRBV5-1 with TRBJ2-2; 8 bases line up with TRBD1. The CDR3 sequence is 16 residues long. Germline lookup yields CDR1 SGHRS and CDR2 YFSETQ. Trimming at V came to 4 bases and at J to 3 bases, leaving 8 bases not matched to a gene. CDR3 DNA sequence: TGCGCCAGCAGCCCGATGACAGGGGAGGACACCGGGGAGCTGTTTTTT. Residues: CASSPMTGEDTGELFF.

This clonotype was picked up many times. For the CDR3, the DNA is TGTGCCAGCAGCGTAGCAGGAGCGGGGGCGAACACCGGGGAGCTGTTTTTT. It yields the protein CASSVAGAGANTGELFF. The chain recombines TRBV9 with TRBJ2-2; 8 bases align to TRBD2. This CDR3 contains 17 residues. Trimming took 0 bases from V and 0 from J; bases not matched to a gene: 4. Germline CDR1 reads SGDLS; CDR2 reads YYNGEE.

This clonotype was picked up many times. The chain couples TRBV29-1 to TRBJ2-5; TRBD1 agrees at 7 bases. Germline V lookup: CDR1 SQVTM, CDR2 ANQGSEA. The CDR3 totals 14 residues. V was clipped by 5 bases and J by 5 bases; unmatched bases: 11. The CDR3 sequence is CSVYATGKEETQYF. The CDR3 bases are TGCAGCGTTTACGCGACAGGGAAGGAGGAGACCCAGTACTTC.

The chain combines TRBV5-1 with TRBJ2-5, with a possible D match to TRBD2 (5 bases). Between the trimmed V and J ends, which lost 5 bases and 1 base, there was a span of 6 bases. The CDR3 is 12 residues long. CDR1 SGHRS and CDR2 YFSETQ come from the germline V gene. The CDR3 loop reads CASRAVQETQYF. CDR3 sequence (DNA): TGCGCCAGCAGAGCGGTCCAAGAGACCCAGTACTTC.

This rearrangement joins TRBV20-1 to TRBJ2-1; 11 bases map to TRBD2. Trimming removed 0 bases from V and 1 base from J; junction bases left unmatched: 5. The CDR3 runs to 17 residues. Germline V CDR1 and CDR2: DFQATT, SNEGSKA (reference sequence). This CDR3 is CSARELAGEKSYNEQFF. CDR3 DNA sequence: TGCAGTGCTAGAGAACTAGCGGGAGAGAAGTCCTACAATGAGCAGTTCTTC.

The chain employs TRBV11-2 and TRBJ2-1; no reliable D call. This CDR3 spans 12 amino acids. CDR1 and CDR2 (germline): SGHAT, FQNNGV. V shed 1 base and J shed 12 bases, with 10 bases lying between them. For the CDR3, the DNA is TGTGCCAGCAGCTTAGTTATTAGTTTGCAGTTCTTC. Translating it yields CASSLVISLQFF.

The V and J genes are TRBV7-2 and TRBJ1-1; no definite D call. Trimming removed 5 bases from V and 11 bases from J, with 18 bases in between. The CDR3 has 13 amino acids. CDR1 SGHTA and CDR2 FQGNSA come from the germline V gene. CDR3 nucleotides: TGTGCCAGCAGCACCTCCGGAAGGTCGGGGGCTTTCTTT. It yields the protein CASSTSGRSGAFF.

The V call is TRBV29-1, the J call TRBJ1-1, with unresolved D. The germline V gene encodes CDR1 SQVTM and CDR2 ANQGSEA. V lost 6 bases and J lost 0, with 8 bases in between. The CDR3 sequence is 12 residues long. The CDR3 is CSVRVMNTEAFF. CDR3 nucleotide sequence: TGCAGCGTCCGTGTTATGAACACTGAAGCTTTCTTT.